These T cell receptor beta chains were read from a single sample in a study of cytomegalovirus exposure and HLA in healthy donors. Measured with immunoSEQ multiplex PCR; TCRdb has only the in-frame clones, and not every one. The table shows roughly 97,000 clones, with over 60% occurring only once. Sequenced: PBMCs. Source of these receptors: a woman aged 18-29 years in good health and CMV-seropositive. The CDR3 runs from the conserved cysteine through the conserved F or W. The order of the fields is clone size, V gene, J gene, D gene, CDR3 protein, CDR3 DNA. The D gene is left open where the match is weak. Only some rows state a clone size, as once, few, many or a class for expanded clones.

clone size: -; V gene: TRBV19; J gene: TRBJ2-1; D gene: TRBD2; CDR3 protein: CASGIAGGGNEQFF; CDR3 DNA: TGTGCCAGTGGAATAGCGGGAGGGGGCAATGAGCAGTTCTTC
clone size: once; V gene: TRBV11-2; J gene: TRBJ1-2; D gene: -; CDR3 protein: CASSLWDTGGYGYTF; CDR3 DNA: TGTGCCAGCAGCTTATGGGACACCGGAGGTTATGGCTACACCTTC
clone size: -; V gene: TRBV7-2; J gene: TRBJ2-5; D gene: TRBD2; CDR3 protein: CASSLGYMGTRNGQETQYF; CDR3 DNA: TGTGCCAGCAGCCTAGGGTATATGGGGACTAGAAATGGCCAAGAGACCCAGTACTTC
clone size: once; V gene: TRBV19; J gene: TRBJ1-2; D gene: TRBD1; CDR3 protein: CASSTPGGGHYGYTF; CDR3 DNA: TGTGCCAGTAGTACTCCGGGAGGGGGCCACTATGGCTACACCTTC
clone size: -; V gene: TRBV4-1; J gene: TRBJ2-1; D gene: TRBD2; CDR3 protein: CASSQLPGLAGAYNEQFF; CDR3 DNA: TGCGCCAGCAGCCAACTACCGGGACTAGCGGGAGCTTACAATGAGCAGTTCTTC
clone size: -; V gene: TRBV7-9; J gene: TRBJ1-2; D gene: -; CDR3 protein: CASSFPLDRPLYGYTF; CDR3 DNA: TGTGCCAGCAGCTTCCCCCTCGACAGGCCCCTCTATGGCTACACCTTC
clone size: few; V gene: TRBV30; J gene: TRBJ2-1; D gene: TRBD2; CDR3 protein: CAWSVGTSEYNEQFF; CDR3 DNA: TGTGCCTGGAGTGTAGGGACTAGCGAGTACAATGAGCAGTTCTTC
clone size: few; V gene: TRBV9; J gene: TRBJ1-1; D gene: -; CDR3 protein: CASSVGSGTEAFF; CDR3 DNA: TGTGCCAGCAGCGTAGGATCGGGGACTGAAGCTTTCTTT
clone size: once; V gene: TRBV5-8; J gene: TRBJ2-3; D gene: TRBD1; CDR3 protein: CASSPWQGASTDTQYF; CDR3 DNA: TGTGCCAGCAGCCCTTGGCAGGGGGCGAGCACAGATACGCAGTATTTT
clone size: -; V gene: TRBV28; J gene: TRBJ1-1; D gene: -; CDR3 protein: CASRGAPGQNTEAFF; CDR3 DNA: TGTGCCAGCAGAGGGGCACCCGGACAAAACACTGAAGCTTTCTTT
clone size: -; V gene: TRBV7-6; J gene: TRBJ2-7; D gene: -; CDR3 protein: CASSLAGLSYEQYF; CDR3 DNA: TGTGCCAGCAGCTTAGCGGGCCTCTCCTACGAGCAGTACTTC
clone size: -; V gene: TRBV15; J gene: TRBJ1-1; D gene: -; CDR3 protein: CATSFSNTEAFF; CDR3 DNA: TGTGCCACCAGCTTCTCGAACACTGAAGCTTTCTTT
clone size: -; V gene: TRBV7-3; J gene: TRBJ2-5; D gene: TRBD2; CDR3 protein: CASSRVAGVETQYF; CDR3 DNA: TGTGCCAGCAGCCGAGTTGCGGGGGTGGAGACCCAGTACTTC
clone size: -; V gene: TRBV29-1; J gene: TRBJ2-5; D gene: -; CDR3 protein: CSVRRDEETQYF; CDR3 DNA: TGCAGCGTACGGCGGGATGAAGAGACCCAGTACTTC
clone size: -; V gene: TRBV7-8; J gene: TRBJ1-5; D gene: TRBD1; CDR3 protein: CASSAVDRAVQPQHF; CDR3 DNA: TGTGCCAGCAGCGCCGTCGACAGGGCAGTTCAGCCCCAGCATTTT
clone size: few; V gene: TRBV4-1; J gene: TRBJ1-4; D gene: TRBD1; CDR3 protein: CASSRQGQTLEKLFF; CDR3 DNA: TGCGCCAGCAGCCGCCAGGGACAGACTCTTGAAAAACTGTTTTTT
clone size: -; V gene: TRBV30; J gene: TRBJ2-4; D gene: TRBD2; CDR3 protein: CAWSVLAGVPNIQYF; CDR3 DNA: TGTGCCTGGAGTGTACTTGCGGGAGTTCCCAACATTCAGTACTTC
clone size: -; V gene: TRBV2; J gene: TRBJ1-5; D gene: TRBD1; CDR3 protein: CASSPDRGGNQPQHF; CDR3 DNA: TGTGCCAGCAGTCCAGACAGGGGGGGCAATCAGCCCCAGCATTTT
clone size: -; V gene: TRBV10-3; J gene: TRBJ2-1; D gene: TRBD2; CDR3 protein: CAIRGTSAKEGGEQFF; CDR3 DNA: TGTGCCATCAGGGGGACTAGCGCAAAAGAAGGGGGTGAGCAGTTCTTC
clone size: -; V gene: TRBV19; J gene: TRBJ1-1; D gene: TRBD1; CDR3 protein: CASSMATGATNTEAFF; CDR3 DNA: TGTGCCAGTAGTATGGCGACAGGGGCTACGAACACTGAAGCTTTCTTT
clone size: -; V gene: TRBV30; J gene: TRBJ1-1; D gene: -; CDR3 protein: CAWSTTWGAEAFF; CDR3 DNA: TGTGCCTGGAGTACAACTTGGGGCGCTGAAGCTTTCTTT
clone size: -; V gene: TRBV9; J gene: TRBJ2-2; D gene: -; CDR3 protein: CASSVELAAGELFF; CDR3 DNA: TGTGCCAGCAGCGTAGAACTAGCCGCCGGGGAGCTGTTTTTT
clone size: -; V gene: TRBV29-1; J gene: TRBJ2-7; D gene: TRBD2; CDR3 protein: CSVLGLASEQYF; CDR3 DNA: TGCAGCGTTCTGGGACTAGCAAGCGAGCAGTACTTC
clone size: once; V gene: TRBV20-1; J gene: TRBJ1-4; D gene: -; CDR3 protein: CSARAQEKLFF; CDR3 DNA: TGCAGTGCTAGAGCGCAGGAAAAACTGTTTTTT
clone size: -; V gene: TRBV18; J gene: TRBJ1-6; D gene: TRBD1; CDR3 protein: CASSRPGGNSPLHF; CDR3 DNA: TGTGCCAGCTCACGGCCAGGGGGTAATTCACCCCTCCACTTT
clone size: -; V gene: TRBV6-1; J gene: TRBJ2-7; D gene: -; CDR3 protein: CASSELQSGPYEQYF; CDR3 DNA: TGTGCCAGCAGTGAATTACAGTCTGGCCCCTACGAGCAGTACTTC
clone size: -; V gene: TRBV7-9; J gene: TRBJ2-7; D gene: -; CDR3 protein: CASSLDGGLASYEQYF; CDR3 DNA: TGTGCCAGCAGCCTAGACGGGGGTCTGGCATCCTACGAGCAGTACTTC
clone size: -; V gene: TRBV5-8; J gene: TRBJ2-7; D gene: TRBD2; CDR3 protein: CASSLRLAVYEQYF; CDR3 DNA: TGTGCCAGCAGCTTAAGACTAGCGGTCTACGAGCAGTACTTC
clone size: few; V gene: TRBV6-1; J gene: TRBJ1-2; D gene: TRBD1; CDR3 protein: CASSEAQGVAYGYTF; CDR3 DNA: TGTGCCAGCAGTGAAGCGCAGGGGGTGGCCTATGGCTACACCTTC
clone size: -; V gene: TRBV28; J gene: TRBJ2-2; D gene: TRBD2; CDR3 protein: CASLLGGTGGLFF; CDR3 DNA: TGTGCCAGCTTGCTGGGGGGGACCGGGGGGCTGTTTTTT
clone size: -; V gene: TRBV28; J gene: TRBJ2-2; D gene: TRBD2; CDR3 protein: CASSSSGSGTGELFF; CDR3 DNA: TGTGCCAGTTCCTCTAGCGGGAGCGGGACCGGGGAGCTGTTTTTT
clone size: -; V gene: TRBV12-5; J gene: TRBJ2-7; D gene: -; CDR3 protein: CASGASTGLREQYF; CDR3 DNA: TGTGCTAGTGGGGCCAGTACAGGGTTGCGGGAGCAGTACTTC
clone size: -; V gene: TRBV2; J gene: TRBJ2-7; D gene: -; CDR3 protein: CASSPGITYEQYF; CDR3 DNA: TGTGCCAGCTCCCCAGGGATCACCTACGAGCAGTACTTC
clone size: -; V gene: TRBV13; J gene: TRBJ2-3; D gene: -; CDR3 protein: CASSTTTDTQYF; CDR3 DNA: TGTGCCAGCAGCACAACCACAGATACGCAGTATTTT
clone size: -; V gene: TRBV19; J gene: TRBJ1-4; D gene: -; CDR3 protein: CASSWGEDEKLFF; CDR3 DNA: TGTGCCAGTAGTTGGGGGGAGGATGAAAAACTGTTTTTT
clone size: -; V gene: TRBV18; J gene: TRBJ2-7; D gene: -; CDR3 protein: CASSPGQPYEQYF; CDR3 DNA: TGTGCCAGCTCACCAGGACAGCCCTACGAGCAGTACTTC
clone size: -; V gene: TRBV4-2; J gene: TRBJ1-6; D gene: TRBD1; CDR3 protein: CASSQETGAVNSPLHF; CDR3 DNA: TGTGCCAGCAGCCAAGAGACAGGGGCAGTCAATTCACCCCTCCACTTT
clone size: few; V gene: TRBV7-9; J gene: TRBJ1-1; D gene: TRBD1; CDR3 protein: CASSRTGVNTEAFF; CDR3 DNA: TGTGCCAGCAGCCGCACAGGGGTGAACACTGAAGCTTTCTTT
clone size: -; V gene: TRBV2; J gene: TRBJ2-5; D gene: TRBD2; CDR3 protein: CASNFGTSLETQYF; CDR3 DNA: TGTGCCAGCAACTTCGGGACTAGTTTGGAGACCCAGTACTTC
clone size: few; V gene: TRBV10-2; J gene: TRBJ2-3; D gene: -; CDR3 protein: CASIQGTTHQNTQYF; CDR3 DNA: TGCGCCAGCATCCAGGGGACTACCCACCAGAATACGCAGTATTTT
clone size: -; V gene: TRBV30; J gene: TRBJ2-7; D gene: TRBD2; CDR3 protein: CAWSDLTSGSPYEQYF; CDR3 DNA: TGTGCCTGGAGTGATCTGACTAGCGGGAGTCCCTACGAGCAGTACTTC